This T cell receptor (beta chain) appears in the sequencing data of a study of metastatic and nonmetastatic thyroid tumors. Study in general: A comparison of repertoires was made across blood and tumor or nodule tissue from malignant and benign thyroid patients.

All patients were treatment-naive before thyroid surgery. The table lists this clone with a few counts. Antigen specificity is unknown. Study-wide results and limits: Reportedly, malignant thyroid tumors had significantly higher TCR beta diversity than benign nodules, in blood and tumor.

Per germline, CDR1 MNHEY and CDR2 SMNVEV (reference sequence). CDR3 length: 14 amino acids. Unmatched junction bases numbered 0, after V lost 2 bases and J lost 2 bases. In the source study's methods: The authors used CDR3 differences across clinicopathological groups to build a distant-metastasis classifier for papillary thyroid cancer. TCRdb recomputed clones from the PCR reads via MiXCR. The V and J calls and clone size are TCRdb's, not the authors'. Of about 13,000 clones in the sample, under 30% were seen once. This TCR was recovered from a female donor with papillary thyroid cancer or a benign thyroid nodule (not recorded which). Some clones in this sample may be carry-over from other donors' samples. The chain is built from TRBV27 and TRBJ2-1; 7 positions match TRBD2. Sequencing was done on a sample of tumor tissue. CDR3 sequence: CASSLAGAYNEQFF. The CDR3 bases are TGTGCCAGCAGTTTAGCGGGAGCCTACAATGAGCAGTTCTTC.